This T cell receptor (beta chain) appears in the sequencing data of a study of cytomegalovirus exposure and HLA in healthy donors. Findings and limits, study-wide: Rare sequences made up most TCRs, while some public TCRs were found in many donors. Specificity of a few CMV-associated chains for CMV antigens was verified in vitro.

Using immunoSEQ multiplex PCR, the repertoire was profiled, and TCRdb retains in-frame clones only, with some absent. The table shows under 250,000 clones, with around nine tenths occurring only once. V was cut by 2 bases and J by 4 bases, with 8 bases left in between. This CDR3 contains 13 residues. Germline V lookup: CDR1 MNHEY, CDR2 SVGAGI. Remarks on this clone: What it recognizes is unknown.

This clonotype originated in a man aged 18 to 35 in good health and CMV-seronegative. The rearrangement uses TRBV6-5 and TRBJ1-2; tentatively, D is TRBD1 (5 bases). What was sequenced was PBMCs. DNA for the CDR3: TGTGCCAGCAGTTACCAGGACACCTATGGCTACACCTTC. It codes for CASSYQDTYGYTF.